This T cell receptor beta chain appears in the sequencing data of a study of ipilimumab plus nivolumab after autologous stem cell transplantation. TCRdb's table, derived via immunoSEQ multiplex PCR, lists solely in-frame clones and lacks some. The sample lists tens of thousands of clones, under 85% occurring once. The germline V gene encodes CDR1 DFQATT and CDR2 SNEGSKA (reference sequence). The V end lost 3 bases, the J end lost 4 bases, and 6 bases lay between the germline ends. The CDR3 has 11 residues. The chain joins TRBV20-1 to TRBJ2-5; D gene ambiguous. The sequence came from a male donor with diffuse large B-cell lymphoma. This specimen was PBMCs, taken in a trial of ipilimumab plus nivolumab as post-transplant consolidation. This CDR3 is CSARTVETQYF. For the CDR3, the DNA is TGCAGTGCTAGGACCGTAGAGACCCAGTACTTC.